Below are 32 T cell receptor beta chains sequenced from a single sample in a study of T cells in Graves' hyperthyroidism and ophthalmopathy. Researchers took RNA transcripts and amplified the TCR beta CDR3 regions from them. In the first-round RT-PCR of the TCR CDR3, the HTBI primer set was used. TCRdb redid the calling of the multiplex PCR reads with MiXCR, one entry per CDR3 protein. Of about 300,000 distinct CDR3 sequences listed, approximately 19% were seen once; the top ten hold less than 40%. Sequencing used blood. Every receptor here comes from a man aged 50-60 years with Graves' ophthalmopathy.

This clonotype was counted ten times or more. The chain recombines TRBV20-1 with TRBJ2-3; TRBD2 matches 7 bases. The CDR3 extends over 14 amino acids. Germline assignment: CDR1 DFQATT and CDR2 SNEGSKA (reference sequence). J gave up 3 bases and V 3 bases, and 6 bases lay outside the gene matches. CDR3 amino acids: CSASSWEGTDTQYF. In nucleotides, the CDR3 is TGCAGTGCTAGTTCGTGGGAGGGTACAGATACGCAGTATTTT.

V usage is TRBV28 and J usage is TRBJ1-6; unclear D gene. Germline V gives CDR1 MDHEN, CDR2 SYDVKM. The germline V and J ends were trimmed by 4 bases and 8 bases, with 15 bases remaining between them. The CDR3 runs 15 residues. Written as DNA, the CDR3 is TGTGCCAGCAGTTCCGCAACGGGATCGGATTCACCCCTCCACTTT. Translation gives CASSSATGSDSPLHF. Looking up the rest from reference TRBV28 and TRBJ1-6 gives the full variable domain: DVKVTQSSRYLVKRTGEKVFLECVQDMDHENMFWYRQDPGLGLRLIYFSYDVKMKEKGDIPEGYSVSREKKERFSLILESASTNQTSMYLCASSSATGSDSPLHFGNGTRLTVT.

This clonotype was seen more than once but under ten times. The V call is TRBV7-3, the J call TRBJ1-2; the D gene is possibly TRBD1 (5 bases). Between the trimmed V and J ends, which lost 8 bases and 7 bases, there was a span of 23 bases. Germline V CDR1 and CDR2: SGHTA, FQGTGA. The CDR3 extends over 15 amino acids. CDR3 protein: CASDYQGPEDGGYTF. The CDR3 DNA follows: TGTGCCAGCGACTATCAGGGCCCTGAGGACGGTGGCTACACCTTC.

The V gene is TRBV19, the J gene TRBJ2-1; 12 nucleotides line up with TRBD2. Germline V lookup: CDR1 LNHDA, CDR2 SQIVND (reference sequence). This CDR3 spans 16 amino acids. V shed 3 bases, J shed 6 bases, and the junction held 6 bases outside the gene matches. The CDR3 nucleotides read TGTGCCAGTAGTATGCGGGGACTAGCGGGCGGCAATGAGCAGTTCTTC. Translated: CASSMRGLAGGNEQFF.

This clonotype was seen ten or more times. V usage is TRBV15 and J usage is TRBJ2-1; no reliable D call. V lost 4 bases and J lost 1, with 17 bases in between. The V gene's germline CDR1 is LNHNV and CDR2 YYDKDF (reference sequence). The CDR3 is 17 residues long. As DNA, the CDR3 is TGTGCCACCAGCACTCTGGACGGTCCTTTATCCTACAATGAGCAGTTCTTC. Translating gives CATSTLDGPLSYNEQFF.

This clonotype was seen ten or more times. The V and J genes are TRBV20-1 and TRBJ2-3; the match to TRBD2 covers 7 bases. There are 16 residues in the CDR3. With V trimmed by 6 bases and J by 0 bases, 12 bases remained unmatched. Germline CDR1 and CDR2: DFQATT and SNEGSKA (reference sequence). The CDR3 spells CSAPSGGRGSTDTQYF. CDR3 coding DNA: TGCAGTGCCCCCTCGGGCGGGAGAGGTAGCACAGATACGCAGTATTTT.

This clonotype was recorded many times. As DNA, the CDR3 is TGCGCCAGCAGCTTGACTAGCGGTGCCTTCACAGATACGCAGTATTTT. Translation: CASSLTSGAFTDTQYF. The chain is built from TRBV5-1 and TRBJ2-3, with 8 positions matching TRBD2. Germline V gives CDR1 SGHRS, CDR2 YFSETQ. The CDR3 runs to 16 residues. V lost 1 base to trimming and J lost 2 bases; unmatched junction nucleotides: 6.

This clonotype was counted ten times or more. The chain employs TRBV12-3 or TRBV12-4 and TRBJ2-7, with D possibly being TRBD1 (6 bases). This CDR3 region has 13 residues. V dropped 5 bases and J dropped 5 bases, with 13 bases sitting between them. The CDR3 here is CASSPTGSDEQYF. In DNA, the CDR3 is TGTGCCAGCAGTCCCACAGGGAGCGACGAGCAGTACTTC.

As regards this clonotype: Germline and junction disagree at one end, which may indicate a read error. This chain joins TRBV3-1 and TRBJ2-5; a possible D gene is TRBD1 (8 bases). The CDR3 has 16 residues. The germline V gene has CDR1 LGHDT and CDR2 YNNKEL (reference sequence). The CDR3 coding sequence is TGTGCCAGCATCCAACTACACCACAGGGGGGGAGAGACCCAGTACTTC. It translates to CASIQLHHRGGETQYF.

This clonotype was recorded at least ten times. The genes are TRBV6-5 and TRBJ1-6; D gene uncertain. Germline values: CDR1 MNHEY, CDR2 SVGAGI. Trimming removed 0 bases at V and 0 bases at J, with 15 bases between. The CDR3 is 19 amino acids. CDR3 DNA: TGTGCCAGCAGTTACTCGACCCCCCAGTTGAGCTCCTATAATTCACCCCTCCACTTT. Amino acids: CASSYSTPQLSSYNSPLHF.

This chain uses TRBV2 with TRBJ2-7; weak D call: TRBD2 (5 bases). Germline loops: CDR1 SNHLY, CDR2 FYNNEI. The CDR3 length is 13 residues. The V and J ends lost 6 bases and 5 bases respectively, with 14 bases between them. DNA for the CDR3: TGTGCCAGCAGGAGCCGGGGATCCCACGAGCAGTACTTC. Translating gives CASRSRGSHEQYF. Looking up the rest from reference TRBV2 and TRBJ2-7 gives the full variable domain: EPEVTQTPSHQVTQMGQEVILRCVPISNHLYFYWYRQILGQKVEFLVSFYNNEISEKSEIFDDQFSVERPDGSNFTLKIRSTKLEDSAMYFCASRSRGSHEQYFGPGTRLTVT.

This clonotype has at least ten counts. This chain connects TRBV30 to TRBJ1-1; TRBD1 is a possible D gene (5 bases). The germline V gene encodes CDR1 GTSNPN and CDR2 SVGIG (reference sequence). The germline V and J ends were trimmed by 6 bases and 1 base, with 12 bases remaining between them. The CDR3 spans 13 residues. The CDR3 region is CACLPTGNTEAFF. The CDR3 nucleotides are TGTGCCTGCCTCCCCACAGGGAACACTGAAGCTTTCTTT.

The chain recombines TRBV20-1 with TRBJ1-2, with TRBD1 identical over 9 bases. In germline, CDR1 is DFQATT, CDR2 SNEGSKA (reference sequence). The CDR3 runs 14 residues. Trimming cost V 1 base and J 6 bases; bases outside gene matches: 6. This chain's CDR3 is CSARATGGSDGYTF. CDR3 in DNA: TGCAGTGCTAGAGCCACAGGGGGCAGTGATGGCTACACCTTC.

Worth noting for this clonotype: This may be a read error: a much more frequent sequence differs by one nucleotide. The V gene is TRBV5-1, the J gene TRBJ2-3; TRBD1 matches 7 bases. From germline, CDR1 is SGHRS and CDR2 YFSETQ. The CDR3 covers 18 residues. The CDR3 reads CDSSLPLQQTGNTDTQYF. DNA of the CDR3: TGCGACAGCAGCTTGCCCCTCCAACAGACAGGGAACACAGATACGCAGTATTTT.

This clonotype was observed many times. The chain has TRBV30 and TRBJ2-2; 9 nucleotides align to TRBD1. This CDR3 has 14 residues. Per germline, CDR1 GTSNPN and CDR2 SVGIG (reference sequence). This chain's CDR3 is CATEGQGNTGELFF. CDR3 coding DNA: TGTGCAACCGAGGGACAGGGAAACACCGGGGAGCTGTTTTTT.

This clonotype was seen a handful of times. J is TRBJ2-1 and V is TRBV20-1; D may be TRBD2 (7 bases). CDR1 is DFQATT, CDR2 SNEGSKA, per germline (reference sequence). The CDR3 loop spans 12 amino acids. The DNA of the CDR3 is TGCAGGGGGAGGGGGGCAGACAATGAGCAGTTCTTC. Translated, it gives CRGRGADNEQFF.

The DNA for the CDR3 is TGCAGTGCTAGCTCCGGCGGGGGAGATCAGCCCCAGCATTTT. Translating gives CSASSGGGDQPQHF. The V and J genes are TRBV20-1 and TRBJ1-5; weak D call: TRBD1 (5 bases). The CDR3 has 14 residues. Germline V CDR1 and CDR2: DFQATT, SNEGSKA (reference sequence). With 3 bases removed from V and 5 bases from J, the gap between germline ends came to 14 bases.

This clonotype has at least ten counts. The chain combines TRBV3-1 with TRBJ2-7, with 7 bases fitting TRBD2. Trimming removed 0 bases from V and 3 bases from J; junction bases left unmatched: 8. Per germline, CDR1 LGHDT and CDR2 YNNKEL (reference sequence). The CDR3 totals 16 residues. The CDR3: CASSQDPGQRGYEQYF. The DNA for the CDR3 is TGTGCCAGCAGCCAAGACCCAGGGCAGCGGGGCTACGAGCAGTACTTC.

The genes are TRBV6-1 and TRBJ2-1, with 7 bases lining up with TRBD1. The V and J ends lost 6 bases and 5 bases, in that order; junction bases with no gene match: 10. CDR1 and CDR2 (germline): MNHNS, SASEGT. The CDR3 is 15 amino acids. The CDR3 protein is CASSRQGMNNNEQFF. In nucleotides, the CDR3 is TGTGCCAGCAGCCGACAGGGAATGAACAACAATGAGCAGTTCTTC.

There are many counts of this clonotype. This chain uses TRBV6-1 with TRBJ2-5; 7 bases agree with TRBD2. CDR1 is MNHNS and CDR2 is SASEGT in the germline V gene. The V gene end was trimmed by 4 bases and the J gene end by 3 bases; junction bases not matched to a gene: 2. This CDR3 is 13 amino acids long. The CDR3 bases are TGTGCCAGCAGTGGGACTAGTGAAGAGACCCAGTACTTC. Residues: CASSGTSEETQYF.

CDR3 amino acids: CATSGGLGQRDEQFF. The CDR3 nucleotides are TGTGCCACCAGTGGGGGGTTGGGGCAGAGGGATGAGCAGTTCTTC. The chain joins TRBV24-1 to TRBJ2-1; D may be TRBD1 or TRBD2 (5 bases each). This CDR3 is 15 amino acids long. V was cut by 5 bases and J by 8 bases, with 18 bases left in between. From germline, CDR1 is KGHDR and CDR2 SFDVKD.

This clonotype has a count of ten or more. This chain connects TRBV27 to TRBJ2-7; D unclear. CDR1 and CDR2 (germline): MNHEY, SMNVEV (reference sequence). V shed 0 bases and J shed 3 bases, with 15 bases lying between them. This CDR3 has 16 amino acids. The CDR3 region is CASSLSRQAGLYEQYF. CDR3 nucleotides: TGTGCCAGCAGTTTATCGCGCCAGGCCGGCCTCTACGAGCAGTACTTC.

This sequence joins TRBV19 and TRBJ1-1; 8 bases map to TRBD1. CDR3 size: 14 residues. CDR1 is LNHDA, CDR2 SQIVND, per germline (reference sequence). After removal of 4 bases from V and 5 bases from J, the junction contained 6 bases not matched to a gene. In nucleotides, the CDR3 is TGTGCCAGTAGTACGGACAGGGAGTCGACTGAAGCTTTCTTT. It translates to CASSTDRESTEAFF.

This chain uses TRBV11-3 with TRBJ2-2; 9 bases are a match to TRBD1. CDR3 size: 15 residues. Trimming took 6 bases from V and 3 from J; bases not matched to a gene: 5. Germline CDR1 SGHNT, CDR2 YENEEA. In DNA form, the CDR3 reads TGTGCCAGCAGTCCAGGGACAGGGCACACCGGGGAGCTGTTTTTT. It yields the protein CASSPGTGHTGELFF.

The J gene is TRBJ2-3, the V gene TRBV6-1, with 14 bases that match TRBD2. Germline CDR1 is MNHNS and CDR2 is SASEGT. The CDR3 is 18 residues long. The J segment lost 4 bases and the V segment lost 5 bases, leaving 11 bases of the junction unmatched. Here the CDR3 reads CASSNPAGLAGVADTQYF. The CDR3 DNA follows: TGTGCCAGCAGTAACCCCGCGGGACTAGCGGGAGTGGCAGATACGCAGTATTTT.

This clonotype was observed at least ten times. The chain has TRBV11-2 and TRBJ1-5, with 9 positions matching TRBD1. CDR1 and CDR2 (germline): SGHAT, FQNNGV. The V and J ends lost 5 bases and 5 bases, in that order; junction bases with no gene match: 4. The CDR3 runs to 14 residues. The CDR3 spells CASSARTGDQPQHF. As DNA, the CDR3 is TGTGCCAGCAGCGCCCGGACAGGGGATCAGCCCCAGCATTTT.

The V call is TRBV12-3 or TRBV12-4, the J call TRBJ1-2; no clear D. Trimming removed 6 bases from V and 6 bases from J, with 11 bases in between. The CDR3 is 12 amino acids. CDR3 amino acids: CASSPSRDGYTF. In nucleotides, the CDR3 is TGTGCCAGCAGCCCTAGTCGGGATGGCTACACCTTC.

This clonotype was observed at least ten times. This rearrangement joins TRBV2 to TRBJ1-6; tentatively, D is TRBD1 (5 bases). The germline V gene encodes CDR1 SNHLY and CDR2 FYNNEI. The CDR3 contains 12 residues. Trimming removed 6 bases at V and 8 bases at J, with 8 bases between. The CDR3 nucleotides read TGTGCCAGCAGCAAACAGGATTCACCCCTCCACTTT. The encoded protein is CASSKQDSPLHF.

This clonotype was counted between two and nine times. V and J are TRBV6-1 and TRBJ2-2; 9 positions agree with TRBD2. Germline CDR1 reads MNHNS; CDR2 reads SASEGT. The CDR3 covers 14 residues. V was pared by 6 bases and J by 4 bases, with 3 bases of the junction left unmatched. In DNA form, the CDR3 reads TGTGCCAGCAGGGGCGGGAGGGTCACCGGGGAGCTGTTTTTT. It yields the protein CASRGGRVTGELFF.

The chain couples TRBV20-1 to TRBJ1-3, with 7 bases aligning to TRBD1. The CDR3 covers 15 residues. Trimming at V came to 8 bases and at J to 3 bases, leaving 13 bases not matched to a gene. The V gene's germline CDR1 is DFQATT and CDR2 SNEGSKA (reference sequence). CDR3 in DNA: TGCAGTTCCCATCCTGACAGGGAAGATGGAAACACCATATATTTT. Amino acid sequence: CSSHPDREDGNTIYF.

The CDR3 loop reads CASSGLAGGIYNEQFF. CDR3 DNA: TGTGCCAGCAGCGGACTAGCGGGAGGGATCTACAATGAGCAGTTCTTC. The chain employs TRBV5-6 and TRBJ2-1, with TRBD2 matching 15 bases. CDR3 size: 16 residues. With 4 bases clipped from V and 3 bases from J, the junction kept 2 bases outside the gene matches. Per the germline V gene, CDR1 is SGHDT and CDR2 is YYEEEE. The full variable domain, with the rest looked up from reference TRBV5-6 and TRBJ2-1, is DAGVTQSPTHLIKTRGQQVTLRCSPKSGHDTVSWYQQALGQGPQFIFQYYEEEERQRGNFPDRFSGHQFPNYSSELNVNALLLGDSALYLCASSGLAGGIYNEQFFGPGTRLTVL.

The rearrangement uses TRBV3-1 and TRBJ2-3; TRBD2 matches 8 bases. This CDR3 region has 14 residues. V gave up 3 bases and J gave up 5 bases; unmatched junction bases: 4. CDR1 LGHDT and CDR2 YNNKEL come from the germline V gene (reference sequence). DNA for the CDR3: TGTGCCAGCAGCCAGACGGGGGGGGTAGATACGCAGTATTTT. This gives the protein CASSQTGGVDTQYF.